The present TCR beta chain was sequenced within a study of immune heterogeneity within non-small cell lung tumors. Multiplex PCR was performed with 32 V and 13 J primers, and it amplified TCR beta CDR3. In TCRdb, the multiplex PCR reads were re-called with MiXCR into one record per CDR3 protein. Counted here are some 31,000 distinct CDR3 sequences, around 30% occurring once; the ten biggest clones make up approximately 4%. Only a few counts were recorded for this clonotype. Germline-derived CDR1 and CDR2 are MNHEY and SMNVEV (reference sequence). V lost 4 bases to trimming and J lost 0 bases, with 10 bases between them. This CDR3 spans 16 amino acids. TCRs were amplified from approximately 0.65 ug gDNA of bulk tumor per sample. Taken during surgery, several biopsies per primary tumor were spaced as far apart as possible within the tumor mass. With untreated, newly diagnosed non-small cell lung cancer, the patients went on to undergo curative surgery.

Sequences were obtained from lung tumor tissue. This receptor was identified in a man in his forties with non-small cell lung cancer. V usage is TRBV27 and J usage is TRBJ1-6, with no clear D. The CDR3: CASSSSLSSYNSPLHF. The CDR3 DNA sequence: TGTGCCAGCAGTTCCTCGTTGAGCTCCTATAATTCACCCCTCCACTTT.